The rows below give T cell receptor beta chains drawn from one sample of a study of breast tumors, draining lymph nodes, adjacent tissues. TCRdb passed the multiplex PCR reads through MiXCR, listing each CDR3 protein once. The data contain fewer than 150,000 distinct CDR3 sequences, about 20% of them seen just once; the ten biggest clones take up about 2.2%. Sequenced: axillary lymph node tissue. The source is a female donor with breast cancer. Some clones in this sample may be carry-over from other donors' samples. CDR3s include the opening cysteine and the closing phenylalanine or tryptophan. The order of the fields is D gene, J gene, clone size, V gene, CDR3 protein, CDR3 DNA. A D gene is named only where the DNA matches it firmly. A clone size is listed for some rows: how often the clone was seen (once, few, many), or a class if it is expanded.

>TRBD2|TRBJ2-3|many|TRBV4-1
CASSQVASGRAGTADTQYF
TGCGCCAGCAGCCAAGTAGCTAGCGGGAGGGCCGGCACTGCAGATACGCAGTATTTT
>.|TRBJ2-1|many|TRBV6-5
CASKPEASVSYNEQFF
TGTGCCAGCAAGCCAGAAGCGAGCGTCTCCTACAATGAGCAGTTCTTC
>.|TRBJ1-3|.|TRBV28
CASRARMRNTIYF
TGTGCCAGCAGGGCCAGGATGAGAAACACCATATATTTT
>.|TRBJ2-7|many|TRBV20-1
CSAREEGYEQYF
TGCAGTGCTAGAGAGGAAGGGTACGAGCAGTACTTC
>.|TRBJ1-6|many|TRBV6-5
CASSYRRGGGSPLHF
TGTGCCAGCAGTTACCGCCGGGGAGGGGGTTCACCCCTCCACTTT
>TRBD2|TRBJ2-7|many|TRBV20-1
CSARDPAASGHYEQYF
TGCAGTGCTAGAGATCCCGCGGCTAGCGGGCACTACGAGCAGTACTTC
>.|TRBJ2-3|.|TRBV7-2
CASSPTPGSAGTQYF
TGTGCCAGCAGCCCTACCCCAGGTAGCGCAGGTACGCAGTATTTT
>TRBD2|TRBJ2-2|.|TRBV19
CASSPLGLAGHTGELLF
TGTGCCAGTAGCCCCTTGGGACTAGCGGGTCACACCGGGGAGCTGCTTTTT
>TRBD1|TRBJ1-2|.|TRBV18
CASSSYRGSYGYTF
TGTGCCAGCTCATCCTACAGGGGCAGCTATGGCTACACCTTC
>.|TRBJ2-2|.|TRBV6-5
CASSYSMGTGELFF
TGTGCCAGCAGTTACTCGATGGGGACCGGGGAGCTGTTTTTT
>TRBD1|TRBJ2-7|many|TRBV11-1
CASSRSHRGLLGEQYF
TGTGCCAGCAGCCGTTCCCACAGGGGGCTGCTCGGCGAGCAGTACTTC
>TRBD2|TRBJ2-1|.|TRBV24-1
CATSHGGRTSGSSYNEQLF
TGTGCCACCAGCCATGGGGGGCGAACTAGCGGGAGTTCCTACAATGAGCAGCTCTTC
>.|TRBJ1-6|many|TRBV12-3/TRBV12-4
CASSLVRGSPLHF
TGTGCCAGCAGTTTAGTCCGGGGATCACCCCTCCACTTT
>TRBD1|TRBJ1-5|many|TRBV20-1
CSARSQGTGEHQPQHF
TGCAGTGCTAGAAGCCAAGGGACAGGGGAACATCAGCCCCAGCATTTT
>.|TRBJ1-6|many|TRBV5-6
CASSRRGAGNSPLHF
TGTGCCAGCAGCCGGAGAGGGGCTGGTAATTCACCCCTCCACTTT
>.|TRBJ2-5|few|TRBV28
CASSLRKETQYF
TGTGCCAGCAGTTTAAGGAAAGAGACCCAGTACTTC
>TRBD1|TRBJ1-2|many|TRBV12-3/TRBV12-4
CASSRQGSYGYTF
TGTGCCAGCAGCCGACAGGGGAGCTATGGCTACACCTTC
>.|TRBJ2-1|.|TRBV16
CASSPQWGYNEQFF
TGTGCCAGCAGCCCCCAGTGGGGATACAATGAGCAGTTCTTC
>.|TRBJ1-1|few|TRBV10-3
CAISESGRVHTEAFF
TGTGCCATCAGTGAGTCTGGCAGGGTCCACACTGAAGCTTTCTTT
>TRBD2|TRBJ2-1|many|TRBV2
CASSEAASGSGEQFF
TGTGCCAGCAGTGAAGCGGCTAGCGGGAGCGGTGAGCAGTTCTTC
>.|TRBJ1-2|many|TRBV18
CASSPGSEGAYGYTF
TGTGCCAGCTCACCAGGCAGCGAAGGGGCCTATGGCTACACCTTC
>TRBD2|TRBJ2-1|many|TRBV5-1
CASRILAGGYEQFF
TGCGCCAGCAGAATCTTAGCGGGAGGGTATGAGCAGTTCTTC
>TRBD1|TRBJ1-2|many|TRBV18
CASSPLTGADYGYTF
TGTGCCAGCTCACCACTAACAGGGGCAGACTATGGCTACACCTTC
>.|TRBJ2-7|many|TRBV29-1
CSATSDSVHEQYF
TGCAGCGCGACATCGGATTCGGTCCACGAGCAGTACTTC
>.|TRBJ2-5|many|TRBV7-3
CASSQGGGLETQYF
TGTGCCAGCAGCCAGGGGGGGGGCCTGGAGACCCAGTACTTC
>TRBD1|TRBJ1-6|many|TRBV10-3
CAISDPGQGARSPLHF
TGTGCCATCAGTGACCCGGGACAGGGGGCAAGGTCACCCCTCCACTTT
>.|TRBJ2-7|many|TRBV18
CASSPGTPYEQYF
TGTGCCAGCTCACCCGGGACACCCTACGAGCAGTACTTC
>.|TRBJ2-1|many|TRBV18
CASSGLAEQFF
TGTGCCAGCTCAGGATTGGCAGAGCAGTTCTTC
>TRBD2|TRBJ2-1|many|TRBV19
CASSKLGTSLGNEQFF
TGTGCCAGTAGTAAACTCGGGACTAGCCTTGGTAATGAGCAGTTCTTC
>.|TRBJ1-3|.|TRBV6-2/TRBV6-3
CASSTDGSGNTIYF
TGTGCCAGCAGTACGGACGGCTCTGGAAACACCATATATTTT
>.|TRBJ2-7|many|TRBV15
CATSRERGASYEQYF
TGTGCCACCAGCAGAGAACGCGGAGCCTCCTACGAGCAGTACTTC
>TRBD2|TRBJ2-1|few|TRBV19
CASTKGPGLAGTIEQFF
TGTGCCAGTACCAAAGGCCCCGGACTAGCGGGTACGATTGAGCAGTTCTTC
>.|TRBJ2-7|many|TRBV30
CAWSRGTSYEQYF
TGTGCCTGGAGTCGGGGAACATCCTACGAGCAGTACTTC
>.|TRBJ1-3|many|TRBV20-1
CSAEDTDRFGNTIYF
TGCAGTGCGGAGGACACGGATCGCTTTGGAAACACCATATATTTT
>.|TRBJ2-7|many|TRBV3-1
CASSQASGPAEQYF
TGTGCCAGCAGCCAAGCTTCGGGTCCCGCGGAGCAGTACTTC
>.|TRBJ1-1|.|TRBV5-5
CASSLRDLNTEAFF
TGTGCCAGCAGCTTGAGAGACCTGAACACTGAAGCTTTCTTT
>.|TRBJ2-3|many|TRBV12-3/TRBV12-4
CASSRASTDTQYF
TGTGCCAGTTCCAGAGCTAGCACAGATACGCAGTATTTT
>.|TRBJ2-7|many|TRBV7-8
CASSLGVFEQYF
TGTGCCAGCAGCTTAGGGGTTTTCGAGCAGTACTTC
>.|TRBJ1-2|many|TRBV24-1
CATSGRGNYGYTF
TGTGCCACCAGTGGCCGGGGAAACTATGGCTACACCTTC
>TRBD2|TRBJ2-7|.|TRBV11-3
CASSPGLAGDSYEQYF
TGTGCCAGCAGCCCGGGACTAGCGGGAGACAGCTACGAGCAGTACTTC
>.|TRBJ2-2|many|TRBV7-9
CASSLVTITGELFF
TGTGCCAGCAGCTTAGTTACGATCACCGGGGAGCTGTTTTTT
>.|TRBJ2-5|few|TRBV20-1
CSARGAGYPQETQYF
TGCAGTGCTAGAGGGGCGGGGTACCCCCAAGAGACCCAGTACTTC
>.|TRBJ2-6|few|TRBV9
CASSVAYNDSGANVLTF
TGTGCCAGCAGCGTAGCTTACAACGACTCTGGGGCCAACGTCCTGACTTTC
>TRBD2|TRBJ2-7|many|TRBV9
CASSEGLAGAVGRYEQYF
TGTGCCAGCAGCGAAGGACTAGCGGGGGCCGTTGGGCGATACGAGCAGTACTTC
>.|TRBJ2-3|.|TRBV28
CASSLGRRRTDTQYF
TGTGCCAGCAGTTTGGGGAGACGGCGCACAGATACGCAGTATTTT
>TRBD2|TRBJ2-7|few|TRBV6-6
CASRGGGGRASSSWKRYF
TGTGCCAGCAGAGGTGGGGGGGGGAGGGCTAGCAGCTCGTGGAAGCGGTACTTC